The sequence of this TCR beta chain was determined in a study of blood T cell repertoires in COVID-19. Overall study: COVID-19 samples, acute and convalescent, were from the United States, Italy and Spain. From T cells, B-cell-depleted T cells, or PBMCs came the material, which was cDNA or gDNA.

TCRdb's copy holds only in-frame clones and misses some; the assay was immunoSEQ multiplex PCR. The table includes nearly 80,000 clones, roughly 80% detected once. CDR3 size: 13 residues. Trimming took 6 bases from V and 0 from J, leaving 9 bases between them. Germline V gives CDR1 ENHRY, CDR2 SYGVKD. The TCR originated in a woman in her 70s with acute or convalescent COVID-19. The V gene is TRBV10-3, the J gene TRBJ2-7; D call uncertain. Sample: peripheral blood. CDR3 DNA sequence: TGTGCCATCAGCCCACAGAGCTCCTACGAGCAGTACTTC. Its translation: CAISPQSSYEQYF.